Presented here are 24 T cell receptor beta chains from one specimen sequenced in a study of cytomegalovirus exposure and HLA in healthy donors. Generated by immunoSEQ multiplex PCR, the TCRdb table keeps only in-frame clones and is missing some. The sample gives 250,000 to 350,000 clones, around 90% of which show up once; roughly 0.96% is in the top ten. The sequenced sample was PBMCs. These TCRs come from a man aged 30 to 39 in good health and CMV-seronegative.

The chain recombines TRBV1 with TRBJ2-1; TRBD2, the table's D call, was not compared with the DNA. TRBV1 counts as a pseudogene. CDR3 length: 18 amino acids. The DNA for the CDR3 is TGCACCAGCAGCCAAGGCCACAACGGAGGACTAGCGCGGCATGAGCAGTTCTTC. It is translated as CTSSQGHNGGLARHEQFF.

This chain links TRBV5-4 with TRBJ1-1; TRBD1 matches at 8 bases. In germline, CDR1 is SGHNT, CDR2 YYREEE (reference sequence). J lost 0 bases, V lost 8 bases, and 9 bases had no gene match. The CDR3 has 15 residues. CDR3: CASAGQGVVNTEAFF. The DNA for the CDR3 is TGTGCCAGTGCTGGACAGGGTGTCGTGAACACTGAAGCTTTCTTT.

This clone was detected a few times. The chain links TRBV18 to TRBJ1-1; maybe TRBD1 (6 bases). The CDR3 has 13 residues. Germline CDR1 reads KGHSH; CDR2 reads LQKENI. V was clipped by 5 bases and J by 4 bases, with 11 bases between them. The CDR3 nucleotides are TGTGCCAGCTCAACGTCAGGGGCCACTGAAGCTTTCTTT. It encodes CASSTSGATEAFF. Looking up the rest from reference TRBV18 and TRBJ1-1 gives the full variable domain: NAGVMQNPRHLVRRRGQEARLRCSPMKGHSHVYWYRQLPEEGLKFMVYLQKENIIDESGMPKERFSAEFPKEGPSILRIQQVVRGDSAAYFCASSTSGATEAFFGQGTRLTVV.

This chain links TRBV29-1 with TRBJ1-1; TRBD1 matches 8 bases. This CDR3 is 13 amino acids long. CDR1 is SQVTM, CDR2 ANQGSEA, per germline. The V gene end was trimmed by 7 bases and the J gene end by 5 bases; junction bases not matched to a gene: 9. CDR3: CSAGQGMGTEAFF. In DNA form, the CDR3 reads TGCAGCGCCGGACAGGGAATGGGGACTGAAGCTTTCTTT.

This sequence joins TRBV5-1 and TRBJ1-1; no firm D call. Germline-derived CDR1 and CDR2 are SGHRS and YFSETQ. CDR3 length: 15 amino acids. V lost 4 bases and J lost 1, with 14 bases in between. Here the CDR3 reads CASSPRGSANTEAFF. The CDR3 DNA follows: TGCGCCAGCAGCCCCCGTGGGAGCGCGAACACTGAAGCTTTCTTT.

This clone was counted a single time. J is TRBJ2-7 and V is TRBV2, with a weak D call TRBD1 (6 bases). Germline CDR1 SNHLY, CDR2 FYNNEI. The V gene lost 6 bases and the J gene lost 3 bases, with 18 bases spanning the gap. The CDR3 loop spans 15 amino acids. For the CDR3, the DNA is TGTGCCAGCAGCCGTCGCACAGGGCAGGACTACGAGCAGTACTTC. Its protein is CASSRRTGQDYEQYF.

CDR3 DNA: TGTGCCAGCCATTCTGCCGGGACAGGGCTCTACGAGCAGTACTTC. This encodes CASHSAGTGLYEQYF. The chain is built from TRBV6-6 and TRBJ2-7; 9 nucleotides align to TRBD1. The V gene's germline CDR1 is MNHNY and CDR2 SVGAGI (reference sequence). This CDR3 has 15 residues. The V and J ends lost 8 bases and 3 bases, in that order; junction bases with no gene match: 11.

The chain employs TRBV18 and TRBJ2-1; a possible D gene is TRBD2 (5 bases). The CDR3 loop spans 15 amino acids. The germline CDR1 and CDR2 sequences are KGHSH and LQKENI. Trimming took off 2 bases at V and 0 bases at J, with 8 bases between the two ends. CDR3 residues: CASSPVGSSYNEQFF. The CDR3 DNA reads as TGTGCCAGCTCACCAGTTGGGAGCTCCTACAATGAGCAGTTCTTC.

The chain employs TRBV7-6 and TRBJ1-5; D remains unclear. This CDR3 spans 14 amino acids. CDR1 and CDR2 from the germline V gene are SGHVS and FNYEAQ. Between the trimmed V and J ends, which lost 2 bases and 2 bases, there was a span of 7 bases. In DNA, the CDR3 is TGTGCCAGCAGCTTATCCCAGGGCAATCAGCCCCAGCATTTT. Protein: CASSLSQGNQPQHF.

The gene calls are TRBV6-6 and TRBJ1-5, with 7 nucleotides matching TRBD1. Trimming at V came to 7 bases and at J to 4 bases, leaving 10 bases not matched to a gene. The length of the CDR3 is 15 residues. Germline CDR1 reads MNHNY; CDR2 reads SVGAGI (reference sequence). The CDR3 bases are TGTGCCAGCAACGAAGACAGGGCGGATAATCAGCCCCAGCATTTT. This gives the protein CASNEDRADNQPQHF.

The chain joins TRBV19 to TRBJ1-5; no clear D gene. Germline V gene data show CDR1 as LNHDA and CDR2 as SQIVND (reference sequence). The CDR3 runs to 14 residues. V was clipped by 9 bases and J by 0 bases, with 12 bases between them. The CDR3 is CASRTPHSNQPQHF. The CDR3 DNA sequence: TGTGCCAGCCGGACTCCGCATAGCAATCAGCCCCAGCATTTT. The full variable domain, in which reference TRBV19 and TRBJ1-5 provide the parts outside the CDR3, is DGGITQSPKYLFRKEGQNVTLSCEQNLNHDAMYWYRQDPGQGLRLIYYSQIVNDFQKGDIAEGYSVSREKKESFPLTVTSAQKNPTAFYLCASRTPHSNQPQHFGDGTRLSIL.

V and J are TRBV28 and TRBJ1-2; the match to TRBD1 covers 9 bases. The ends lost 6 bases at V and 4 bases at J; junction bases unmatched: 3. The CDR3 loop spans 13 amino acids. The germline CDR1 and CDR2 sequences are MDHEN and SYDVKM. Written as DNA, the CDR3 is TGTGCCAGCAGAGCGGACAGGGGCTATGGCTACACCTTC. It yields the protein CASRADRGYGYTF.

This chain uses TRBV7-2 with TRBJ2-6; no clear D gene. The germline V and J ends were trimmed by 1 base and 0 bases, with 7 bases remaining between them. CDR1 is SGHTA and CDR2 is FQGNSA in the germline V gene. The CDR3 sequence is 16 residues long. The CDR3 DNA sequence: TGTGCCAGCAGCTTAGAGACACTCTCTGGGGCCAACGTCCTGACTTTC. Amino acids: CASSLETLSGANVLTF.

The V and J genes are TRBV9 and TRBJ2-7; D gene ambiguous. V shed 3 bases and J shed 1 base, with 11 bases lying between them. Germline V gene lookup returns CDR1 SGDLS and CDR2 YYNGEE. CDR3 size: 14 residues. The CDR3, as DNA: TGTGCCAGCAGCGCCTCTCACAGTTCCTACGAGCAGTACTTC. Protein: CASSASHSSYEQYF.

The genes are TRBV4-3 and TRBJ2-7; D gene unclear. The CDR3 consists of 14 residues. Trimming removed 1 base from V and 1 base from J, with 8 bases in between. Looked up from germline, CDR1 is LGHNA and CDR2 is YSLEER. The CDR3 loop is CASSQVSGSYEQYF. The CDR3 nucleotides read TGCGCCAGCAGCCAAGTATCAGGATCCTACGAGCAGTACTTC.

The CDR3 here is CASREFSGNTIYF. The CDR3 DNA sequence: TGTGCCAGCAGAGAGTTCTCTGGAAACACCATATATTTT. This chain connects TRBV6-5 to TRBJ1-3; D gene unclear. This CDR3 is 13 amino acids long. The germline CDR1 and CDR2 sequences are MNHEY and SVGAGI. The V end lost 6 bases, the J end lost 0 bases, and 6 bases lay between the germline ends.

In its sample, this clone was seen once. The V and J genes are TRBV6-5 and TRBJ1-1; D may be TRBD1 (6 bases). The germline V gene has CDR1 MNHEY and CDR2 SVGAGI. The CDR3 loop spans 13 amino acids. The germline V and J ends were trimmed by 6 bases and 11 bases, with 19 bases remaining between them. The CDR3 is CASRYTGFGGAFF. CDR3 coding DNA: TGTGCCAGCAGGTACACAGGGTTCGGTGGGGCTTTCTTT.

The chain has TRBV11-2 and TRBJ1-1, with TRBD1 as a possible D gene (6 bases). Germline CDR1 SGHAT, CDR2 FQNNGV. The CDR3 runs to 16 residues. V lost 4 bases and J 0 bases, leaving 15 bases between the germline ends. CDR3 sequence reads: CASSSPPGQVNTEAFF. The CDR3 DNA reads TGTGCCAGCAGCTCTCCCCCGGGACAAGTGAACACTGAAGCTTTCTTT.

This chain joins TRBV5-1 and TRBJ1-2; D perhaps matches TRBD1 (5 bases). CDR1 and CDR2 from the germline V gene are SGHRS and YFSETQ. The germline V and J ends were trimmed by 3 bases and 0 bases, with 9 bases remaining between them. The CDR3 extends over 14 amino acids. The CDR3 nucleotides are TGCGCCAGCAGCTACGACAGCACTAACTATGGCTACACCTTC. Protein product: CASSYDSTNYGYTF.

The rearrangement links TRBV9 to TRBJ2-7; no clear D. Germline lookup yields CDR1 SGDLS and CDR2 YYNGEE. The CDR3 has 14 residues. The V and J ends lost 1 base and 5 bases respectively, with 13 bases between them. The CDR3 is CASSVLPGGDEQYF. The CDR3 DNA sequence: TGTGCCAGCAGCGTACTTCCGGGTGGAGACGAGCAGTACTTC.

V is TRBV9 and J is TRBJ1-1; the D gene is possibly TRBD1 (6 bases). Trimming removed 0 bases from V and 6 bases from J, with 12 bases in between. CDR1 and CDR2 from the germline V gene are SGDLS and YYNGEE. The CDR3 is 14 amino acids. The CDR3, as DNA: TGTGCCAGCAGCGTAGTTAACAGGGAAGCTGAAGCTTTCTTT. Translated, it gives CASSVVNREAEAFF.

V gene TRBV11-2 combines with J gene TRBJ2-5, with a possible D match to TRBD1 (5 bases). V lost 5 bases to trimming and J lost 4 bases, with 23 bases between them. Germline CDR1 and CDR2: SGHAT and FQNNGV. The CDR3 extends over 17 amino acids. The CDR3 nucleotides read TGTGCCAGCAGCCCAAGGCAGGGCGGAATTAAGGGAGAGACCCAGTACTTC. Encoded protein: CASSPRQGGIKGETQYF.

The chain links TRBV2 to TRBJ1-2; a possible D gene is TRBD1 (6 bases). Trimming left V 6 bases short and J 5 bases short, with 16 bases between. The CDR3 covers 14 residues. Germline V gene lookup returns CDR1 SNHLY and CDR2 FYNNEI. The chain's CDR3 is CASSARTDPYGYTF. CDR3 nucleotide sequence: TGTGCCAGCAGCGCCCGGACAGACCCATATGGCTACACCTTC. Combining the CDR3 with reference TRBV2 and TRBJ1-2 gives the whole variable domain EPEVTQTPSHQVTQMGQEVILRCVPISNHLYFYWYRQILGQKVEFLVSFYNNEISEKSEIFDDQFSVERPDGSNFTLKIRSTKLEDSAMYFCASSARTDPYGYTFGSGTRLTVV.

The V call is TRBV4-1, the J call TRBJ2-7, with TRBD1 matching over 10 bases. The V segment lost 6 bases and the J segment 7 bases; nucleotides outside the gene matches: 12. This CDR3 is built from 15 residues. Per germline, CDR1 MGHRA and CDR2 YSYEKL. CDR3 nucleotides: TGCGCCAGCAGAAAGTGGAGACAGGGGGCCGGGGAGCAGTACTTC. It translates to CASRKWRQGAGEQYF.